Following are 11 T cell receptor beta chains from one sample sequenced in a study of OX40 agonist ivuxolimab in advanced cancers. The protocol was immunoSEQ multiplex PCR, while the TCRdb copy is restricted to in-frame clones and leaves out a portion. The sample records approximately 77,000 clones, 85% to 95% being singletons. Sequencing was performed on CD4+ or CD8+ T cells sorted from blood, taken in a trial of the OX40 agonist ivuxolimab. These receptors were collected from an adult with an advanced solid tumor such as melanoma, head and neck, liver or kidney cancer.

Written as DNA, the CDR3 is TGTGCCAGCAGCTTAGAACTCGGTTGGACAGATACGCAGTATTTT. It codes for CASSLELGWTDTQYF. V and J are TRBV7-6 and TRBJ2-3; no reliable D call. The CDR3 loop spans 15 amino acids. Germline V gene lookup returns CDR1 SGHVS and CDR2 FNYEAQ. V was clipped by 1 base and J by 3 bases, with 11 bases between them.

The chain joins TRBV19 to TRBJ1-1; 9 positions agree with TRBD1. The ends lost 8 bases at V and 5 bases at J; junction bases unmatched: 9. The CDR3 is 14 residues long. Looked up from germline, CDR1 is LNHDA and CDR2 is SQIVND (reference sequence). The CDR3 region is CASHLQGASTEAFF. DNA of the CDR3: TGTGCCAGTCATCTACAGGGGGCGTCGACTGAAGCTTTCTTT.

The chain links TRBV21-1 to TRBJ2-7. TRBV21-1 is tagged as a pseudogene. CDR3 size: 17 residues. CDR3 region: CASSRPPSDLQAYEQYF. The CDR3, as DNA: TGTGCCAGCAGCAGGCCGCCATCGGACCTTCAGGCCTACGAGCAGTACTTC.

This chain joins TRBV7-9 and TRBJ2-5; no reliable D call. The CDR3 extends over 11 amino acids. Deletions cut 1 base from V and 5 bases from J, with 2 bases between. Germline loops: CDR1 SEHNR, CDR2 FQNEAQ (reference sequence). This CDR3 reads CASSLDETQYF. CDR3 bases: TGTGCCAGCAGCTTAGATGAGACCCAGTACTTC. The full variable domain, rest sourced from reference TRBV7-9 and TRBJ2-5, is DTGVSQNPRHKITKRGQNVTFRCDPISEHNRLYWYRQTLGQGPEFLTYFQNEAQLEKSRLLSDRFSAERPKGSFSTLEIQRTEQGDSAMYLCASSLDETQYFGPGTRLLVL.

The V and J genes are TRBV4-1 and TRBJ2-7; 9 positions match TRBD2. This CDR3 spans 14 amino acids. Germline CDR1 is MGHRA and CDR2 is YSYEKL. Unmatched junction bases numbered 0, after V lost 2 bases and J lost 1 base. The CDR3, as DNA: TGCGCCAGCAGCCAAAGCGGGGGGTCCTACGAGCAGTACTTC. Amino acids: CASSQSGGSYEQYF.

This chain's CDR3 is CASSQVGQGHTEAFF. The CDR3 bases are TGTGCCAGCAGCCAAGTGGGACAGGGGCACACTGAAGCTTTCTTT. The chain recombines TRBV14 with TRBJ1-1, with 10 positions matching TRBD1. The CDR3 covers 15 residues. V lost 1 base and J lost 3; bases outside the gene matches: 2. Germline V gene lookup returns CDR1 SGHDN and CDR2 FVKESK.

In DNA form, the CDR3 reads TGTGCCAGCAGCTTAGGCGGGGCTAACACCGGGGAGCTGTTTTTT. Translated, it gives CASSLGGANTGELFF. This chain uses TRBV7-9 with TRBJ2-2; maybe TRBD2 (6 bases). The V and J ends lost 1 base and 2 bases respectively, with 8 bases between them. CDR1 SEHNR and CDR2 FQNEAQ come from the germline V gene (reference sequence). The CDR3 is made up of 15 amino acids.

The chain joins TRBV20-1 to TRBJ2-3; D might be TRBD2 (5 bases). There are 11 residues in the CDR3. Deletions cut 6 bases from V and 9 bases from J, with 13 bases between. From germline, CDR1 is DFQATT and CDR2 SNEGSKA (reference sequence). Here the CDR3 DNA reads TGCAGTGCCCCCTCCGGGAAGACGCAGTATTTT. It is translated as CSAPSGKTQYF.

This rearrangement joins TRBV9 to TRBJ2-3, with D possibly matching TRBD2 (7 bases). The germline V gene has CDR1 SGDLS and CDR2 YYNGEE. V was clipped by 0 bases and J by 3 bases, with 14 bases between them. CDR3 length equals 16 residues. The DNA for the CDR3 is TGTGCCAGCAGCGTAGGAGGTGGGGGGGCGACAGATACGCAGTATTTT. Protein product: CASSVGGGGATDTQYF.

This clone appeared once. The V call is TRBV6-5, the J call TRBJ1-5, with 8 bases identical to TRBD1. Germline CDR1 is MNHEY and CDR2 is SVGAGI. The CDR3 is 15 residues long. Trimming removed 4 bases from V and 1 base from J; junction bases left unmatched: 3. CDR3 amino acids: CASSSQGASNQPQHF. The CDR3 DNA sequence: TGTGCCAGCAGTTCCCAGGGGGCCAGCAATCAGCCCCAGCATTTT.

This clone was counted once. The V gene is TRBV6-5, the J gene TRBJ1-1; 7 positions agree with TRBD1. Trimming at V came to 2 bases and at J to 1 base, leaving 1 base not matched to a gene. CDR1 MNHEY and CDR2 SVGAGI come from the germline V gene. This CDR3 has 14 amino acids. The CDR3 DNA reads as TGTGCCAGCAGTTACCCAGGGGGGAACACTGAAGCTTTCTTT. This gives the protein CASSYPGGNTEAFF.